This T cell receptor beta chain was sequenced during a study of cytomegalovirus exposure and HLA in healthy donors. To note about this clone: The antigen is not known.

Study observations and caveats: Some highly shared sequence variants likely arose as a pipeline artifact. Per published reports, the classifier diagnosed cytomegalovirus status with high specificity and sensitivity. An Asian-associated ancestry cluster reportedly showed fewer N-insertions than the approximately 670-donor mean in a later analysis. Per a prior analysis, the majority of TCR beta V segments were productive roughly 87% or roughly 30% of the time.

Primers for the PCR totalled 60 Vbeta and 13 Jbeta. Method: immunoSEQ multiplex PCR; TCRdb's copy keeps in-frame clones and lacks some. Here the sample spans 150,000 to 170,000 clones, 70% to 85% being singletons. Germline CDR1 SGHNT, CDR2 YYREEE (reference sequence). The CDR3 sequence is 16 residues long. The V and J ends lost 4 bases and 5 bases respectively, with 21 bases between them. This clonotype was sampled from a man aged 30 to 45 in good health and CMV-seronegative. J is TRBJ2-5 and V is TRBV5-4; TRBD2 is a possible D gene (6 bases). The source material was PBMCs. The DNA of the CDR3 is TGTGCCAGCAGCCAAGCGGGCCGGGGGAATGGTGAGACCCAGTACTTC. It translates to CASSQAGRGNGETQYF.